The clone carrying this T cell receptor (beta chain) was observed once. Its antigen is as yet unknown. Both CD4+ and CD8+ T cells were separated by sorting PBMCs. This specimen comes from a study of CD8+ T cells in alopecia areata. Study-level results: TCRs were shared less clearly across patients than in mice, possibly for HLA-related reasons.

Following RNA extraction, reverse transcription yielded cDNA that acted as the sequencing template. Clones were sequenced by immunoSEQ multiplex PCR, and TCRdb holds only the in-frame ones, with some missing. This table has some 210,000 clones, around three fifths appearing once. Germline V lookup: CDR1 SQVTM, CDR2 ANQGSEA. The length of the CDR3 is 13 residues. Trimming removed 4 bases from V and 1 base from J, with 9 bases in between. The sequence was collected from a human donor with alopecia areata. The specimen was CD4+ T cells sorted from blood, collected at week 0. This rearrangement joins TRBV29-1 to TRBJ2-3, with no clear D. CDR3: CSVGGSGTDTQYF. DNA for the CDR3: TGCAGCGTTGGGGGTTCGGGCACAGATACGCAGTATTTT.